The 9 T cell receptor beta chains in this list originate from one sample, sequenced in a study of response to subunit inactivated influenza vaccine. TCRdb re-derived calls from the RT-PCR reads in MiXCR, one entry per CDR3 protein. The sample has about 700,000 distinct CDR3 sequences; 15% to 18% are singletons. Sequencing used PBMCs from blood, obtained roughly 12 days after vaccination. The source is a man aged 45-65 years who received an inactivated influenza vaccine.

This clonotype was seen a handful of times. The gene calls are TRBV29-1 and TRBJ2-1; D possibly corresponds to TRBD2 (6 bases). Trimming cost V 1 base and J 2 bases, with 12 bases left between them. The CDR3 covers 15 residues. The germline CDR1 and CDR2 sequences are SQVTM and ANQGSEA. CDR3 nucleotides: TGCAGCGTTGAAGTTAGCGGCTATGCCTACAATGAGCAGTTCTTC. Its translation is CSVEVSGYAYNEQFF.

The V gene is TRBV21-1, the J gene TRBJ2-5; the D call TRBD1 from the table was never checked on the DNA. TRBV21-1 is a pseudogene locus. The CDR3 runs 15 residues. Written as DNA, the CDR3 is TGTGCCAGCAGCAACCAGGACACTCTCCCAGAGACCCAGTACTTC. Its translation: CASSNQDTLPETQYF.

The table lists this clonotype with many counts. This CDR3 is CASSGEREPDTQYF. The CDR3 coding sequence is TGTGCCAGCAGTGGGGAGCGGGAGCCAGATACGCAGTATTTT. This chain joins TRBV2 and TRBJ2-3; 8 positions agree with TRBD2. Per germline, CDR1 SNHLY and CDR2 FYNNEI. The V gene end was trimmed by 4 bases and the J gene end by 4 bases; junction bases not matched to a gene: 4. The CDR3 is made up of 14 amino acids.

The J gene is TRBJ2-7, the V gene TRBV7-9; TRBD1 matches 11 bases. Germline loops: CDR1 SEHNR, CDR2 FQNEAQ (reference sequence). V shed 4 bases and J 2 bases; nucleotides not matched to a gene: 7. The CDR3 contains 16 residues. CDR3 in amino acids: CASSSLRGQGAYEQYF. CDR3 coding DNA: TGTGCCAGCAGCTCGTTGCGGGGACAGGGGGCCTACGAGCAGTACTTC.

This chain joins TRBV5-1 and TRBJ2-6, with 8 bases lining up with TRBD2. The CDR3 is 17 amino acids. V dropped 1 base and J dropped 1; count of bases not matched to a gene: 4. CDR1 SGHRS and CDR2 YFSETQ come from the germline V gene. In DNA, the CDR3 is TGCGCCAGCAGCTTGTTCCGGGGGGGATCTGGGGCCAACGTCCTGACTTTC. It translates to CASSLFRGGSGANVLTF.

This clonotype was seen only a few times. The chain employs TRBV6-5 and TRBJ2-4; 7 positions match TRBD1. Germline lookup yields CDR1 MNHEY and CDR2 SVGAGI. CDR3 length: 16 residues. V gave up 0 bases and J gave up 0 bases; unmatched junction bases: 2. For the CDR3, the DNA is TGTGCCAGCAGTTACTCGGGACAGCTAGCCAAAAACATTCAGTACTTC. Translating it yields CASSYSGQLAKNIQYF.

The chain uses TRBV4-1 and TRBJ1-2, with TRBD1 as a possible D gene (5 bases). Germline values: CDR1 MGHRA, CDR2 YSYEKL. Trimming removed 0 bases from V and 8 bases from J, with 13 bases in between. The CDR3 totals 14 residues. The CDR3 DNA reads TGCGCCAGCAGCCAAGATCAGGGAATCTCGGGCTACACCTTC. Its protein product is CASSQDQGISGYTF.

This clonotype was counted only a few times. The chain carries TRBV7-9 and TRBJ1-2; D is uncertain. Looked up from germline, CDR1 is SEHNR and CDR2 is FQNEAQ (reference sequence). The CDR3 has 13 residues. Trimming left V 1 base short and J 5 bases short, with 8 bases between. The CDR3 is CASSLGGWYGYTF. Here the CDR3 DNA reads TGTGCCAGCAGCTTAGGTGGCTGGTATGGCTACACCTTC.

The chain joins TRBV20-1 to TRBJ2-3; 10 bases are a match to TRBD2. From germline, CDR1 is DFQATT and CDR2 SNEGSKA (reference sequence). V dropped 6 bases and J dropped 0; count of bases not matched to a gene: 6. CDR3 length equals 15 residues. Here the CDR3 DNA reads TGCAGTGCGAGGACTAGCGGACCGAGCACAGATACGCAGTATTTT. It specifies CSARTSGPSTDTQYF.